This record covers a single T cell receptor (beta chain). Its antigen is currently unknown. The CDR3 has 12 amino acids. J was trimmed by 14 bases and V by 4 bases; bases with no gene match: 8. Germline values: CDR1 LGHDT, CDR2 YNNKEL (reference sequence). This sample is drawn from a study of T-cell memory formation after mild COVID-19. Overall study: Largely, the TCR clusters proved donor specific.

MiXCR was run by TCRdb on the 5' RACE reads, yielding one entry per CDR3 protein. The sample has about 110,000 distinct CDR3 sequences, 15% to 20% seen once. General study points: Largely, contracting CD4+ clones fell within CM and EM, and contracting CD8+ clones within EMRA. Clones that contracted from day 15 to 85 had balanced CD4/CD8; later expanders were CD4+ biased.

The V and J genes are TRBV3-1 and TRBJ1-2, with 9 bases that match TRBD1. The receptor was isolated from a man aged 18-30 years who had mild COVID-19 (a few samples of this study predate the infection). Cell type and time point are not known. Sequencing was carried out using PBMCs or a T cell subset sorted from them (not recorded which). CDR3 coding DNA: TGTGCCAGCAGCCCCAGGGACAGGGATTCGACCTTC. Encoded protein: CASSPRDRDSTF.